This T cell receptor (beta chain) was sequenced during a study of T cells in severe cutaneous drug reactions. Sequenced patients had Stevens-Johnson syndrome or toxic epidermal necrolysis caused by carbamazepine. The germline CDR1 and CDR2 sequences are MNHEY and SVGEGT. The CDR3 contains 16 residues. Libraries were made by iRepertoire multiplex PCR with TCR subtype-specific primers for bulk and single-cell sequencing. Using the multiplex PCR reads, TCRdb records one entry per CDR3 protein without DNA. The table for this sample gives over 20,000 distinct CDR3 sequences. Material: PBMCs. The TCR comes from a human donor with toxic epidermal necrolysis, a severe cutaneous drug reaction. The rearrangement uses TRBV6-2 or TRBV6-3 and TRBJ2-7; the D call of TRBD1 rests on TCRdb alone, since no DNA is present to check it. CDR3 residues: CASSYSLRGALYEQYF.